This TCR beta chain was identified in a study of T cells in localized non-small cell lung cancer. The study, taken as a whole, reports: In uninvolved adjacent lung, T cell clonality reached its highest value, exceeding tumor. Sequencing, confined to only one tumor region, leaves heterogeneity possible.

Assay: immunoSEQ multiplex PCR; the TCRdb copy retains only in-frame clones and omits some. The table includes over 950 clones, under 30% detected once. By sample share, this clone is large (0.1 to 1%). The antigen is not known. Germline values: CDR1 LNHDA, CDR2 SQIVND (reference sequence). The length of the CDR3 is 17 residues. V gave up 5 bases and J gave up 3 bases; unmatched junction bases: 11. The clonotype comes from a female donor older than 55 with stage I lung adenocarcinoma. The rearrangement joins TRBV19 to TRBJ1-4; TRBD1 aligns across 8 bases. The sequenced sample was normal lung tissue next to the tumor, obtained before any cancer treatment. DNA of the CDR3: TGTGCCAGTAGTTCTCCATCGCAGGGGGCTTCTAATGAAAAACTGTTTTTT. Its protein product is CASSSPSQGASNEKLFF.